The clone carrying this T cell receptor beta chain came up a few times. Its specificity is not known. Trimming took 2 bases from V and 6 from J, leaving 7 bases between them. Germline V gene sequence: CDR1 SGHTA, CDR2 FQGNSA. The CDR3 has 12 amino acids. This record belongs to a study of identical twins. TCRdb fed the 5' RACE reads into MiXCR, producing one record per CDR3 protein. The sample has 1.5 million to 2 million distinct CDR3 sequences, about 32% seen once. Broader study findings: The conclusions drew on cross-sectional statistical analysis instead of tracking the same donors.

The TCR was taken from a newborn girl in good health. Material: cord blood. The J gene is TRBJ1-1, the V gene TRBV7-2; D not resolved. CDR3 nucleotides: TGTGCCAGCAGCTTACGGTACTCTGAAGCTTTCTTT. Translated: CASSLRYSEAFF.